Below are 22 T cell receptor beta chains sequenced from a single sample in a study of T cell responses to AZD1222 COVID-19 vaccine. Assay: immunoSEQ multiplex PCR; the TCRdb copy retains only in-frame clones and omits some. The sample lists about 110,000 clones; 92% were seen once. The specimen comprised peripheral blood, sampled 28 days after the second AZD1222 dose. These receptors were collected from an adult who received the AZD1222 COVID-19 vaccine.

J is TRBJ1-3 and V is TRBV5-1; D might be TRBD1 (5 bases). The CDR3 is made up of 18 amino acids. Germline V gives CDR1 SGHRS, CDR2 YFSETQ. V lost 0 bases to trimming and J lost 3 bases, with 19 bases between them. The DNA of the CDR3 is TGCGCCAGCAGCTTGGGCGCCAGGGCAGATTCTTTTGGAAACACCATATATTTT. It is translated as CASSLGARADSFGNTIYF.

This chain links TRBV3-1 (or the pseudogene TRBV3-2) with TRBJ1-3; D perhaps matches TRBD1 (6 bases). The germline V gene has CDR1 LGHDT and CDR2 YNNKEL (reference sequence). CDR3 size: 13 residues. Between the trimmed V and J ends, which lost 5 bases and 3 bases, there was a span of 8 bases. CDR3 loop: CASSGQLGNTIYF. CDR3 nucleotide sequence: TGTGCCAGCAGCGGACAGCTTGGAAACACCATATATTTT.

The chain has TRBV3-1 (or the pseudogene TRBV3-2) and TRBJ2-5, with a tentative D call TRBD1 (7 bases). The CDR3 runs to 16 residues. CDR1 is LGHDT, CDR2 YNNKEL, per germline (reference sequence). V was pared by 4 bases and J by 1 base, with 16 bases between. CDR3 residues: CASSRVGGGTQETQYF. CDR3 DNA sequence: TGTGCCAGCAGCCGCGTTGGAGGGGGCACCCAAGAGACCCAGTACTTC.

This sequence joins TRBV4-1 and TRBJ2-5; 12 bases are shared with TRBD2. The CDR3 has 18 residues. Germline assignment: CDR1 MGHRA and CDR2 YSYEKL. Germline trimming cut 1 base from V and 1 base from J; bases unmatched to any gene: 7. The CDR3: CASSQAPSSGGAQETQYF. CDR3 nucleotides: TGCGCCAGCAGCCAAGCTCCTTCTAGCGGGGGGGCCCAAGAGACCCAGTACTTC.

The gene calls are TRBV10-3 and TRBJ2-7; the D gene is possibly TRBD2 (5 bases). V was pared by 10 bases and J by 3 bases, with 13 bases between. Per germline, CDR1 ENHRY and CDR2 SYGVKD. This CDR3 region has 12 residues. CDR3 nucleotides: TGTGCCACCGGAGGCAGCTACTACGAGCAGTACTTC. Its protein product is CATGGSYYEQYF.

This chain links TRBV14 with TRBJ2-2; D remains ambiguous. V gave up 3 bases and J gave up 6 bases, with 5 bases separating them. Germline CDR1 is SGHDN and CDR2 is FVKESK. The CDR3 consists of 12 residues. CDR3 in amino acids: CASSQLPGELFF. CDR3 nucleotides: TGTGCCAGCAGCCAGTTACCCGGGGAGCTGTTTTTT. The complete variable domain, with remaining parts taken from reference TRBV14 and TRBJ2-2, reads EAGVTQFPSHSVIEKGQTVTLRCDPISGHDNLYWYRRVMGKEIKFLLHFVKESKQDESGMPNNRFLAERTGGTYSTLKVQPAELEDSGVYFCASSQLPGELFFGEGSRLTVL.

The V gene is TRBV29-1, the J gene TRBJ2-1, with D possibly TRBD1 on 6 matching bases. V was pared by 0 bases and J by 3 bases, with 9 bases between. Germline V gene data show CDR1 as SQVTM and CDR2 as ANQGSEA. The CDR3 consists of 14 residues. The CDR3 sequence: CSVEEGAGYNEQFF. Here the CDR3 DNA reads TGCAGCGTTGAAGAGGGGGCGGGCTACAATGAGCAGTTCTTC.

The rearrangement links TRBV12-2 to TRBJ1-6; TRBD1 was called by the table and not checked on the DNA. TRBV12-2 is described as a pseudogene. This CDR3 comprises 15 residues. CDR3 sequence (DNA): TGTGCAAGTCGCTTAGTGGACAGCCCAAATTCACCCCTCCACTTT. Translated, it gives CASRLVDSPNSPLHF.

The CDR3 here is CASSGGTSGRSEQFF. In nucleotides, the CDR3 is TGTGCCAGTAGTGGCGGGACTAGCGGGAGATCTGAGCAGTTCTTC. V is TRBV19 and J is TRBJ2-1; 14 bases line up with TRBD2. The CDR3 length is 15 residues. Germline values: CDR1 LNHDA, CDR2 SQIVND (reference sequence). The trim removed 5 bases at V and 9 bases at J, leaving 6 bases unmatched.

This chain uses TRBV6-5 with TRBJ1-2; 7 bases match TRBD1. This CDR3 region has 15 residues. Per the germline V gene, CDR1 is MNHEY and CDR2 is SVGAGI. Trimming took 2 bases from V and 2 from J; bases not matched to a gene: 5. CDR3 bases: TGTGCCAGCAGTTACCAACCGACAGGGAACTATGGCTACACCTTC. It encodes CASSYQPTGNYGYTF.

V usage is TRBV3-1 (or the pseudogene TRBV3-2) and J usage is TRBJ1-2; unclear D gene. Germline CDR1 LGHDT, CDR2 YNNKEL (reference sequence). This CDR3 region has 15 residues. Trimming shortened V by 0 bases and J by 3 bases, and 11 bases separated the two germline ends. The CDR3 DNA reads TGTGCCAGCAGCCAAGATAGCGGCCGCTACTATGGCTACACCTTC. Translated, it gives CASSQDSGRYYGYTF.

The chain joins TRBV19 to TRBJ2-2; perhaps TRBD1 as D (5 bases). Germline values: CDR1 LNHDA, CDR2 SQIVND (reference sequence). Trimming stripped 5 bases from V and 1 base from J, with 8 bases between. This CDR3 region has 14 residues. The CDR3 region has the DNA TGTGCCAGTAGTCAGGGTCTGAACACCGGGGAGCTGTTTTTT. The encoded protein is CASSQGLNTGELFF.

Within the sample, this clone is medium-sized (0.01 to 0.1%). Other DNA sequences within the sample encode an identical CDR3. The CDR3 DNA reads as TGTGCCAGCAGTTACCGGCACCAAGGGGGTCAGCCCCAGCATTTT. It specifies CASSYRHQGGQPQHF. The chain carries TRBV6-2 or TRBV6-3 and TRBJ1-5; D may be TRBD1 (6 bases). The V and J ends lost 2 bases and 6 bases respectively, with 14 bases between them. The CDR3 loop spans 15 amino acids. The germline gives CDR1 MNHEY, CDR2 SVGEGT.

There are a few counts of this clone. The chain combines TRBV4-1 with TRBJ2-1; TRBD2 matches at 7 bases. The ends lost 1 base at V and 9 bases at J; junction bases unmatched: 9. Germline V gives CDR1 MGHRA, CDR2 YSYEKL. This CDR3 has 15 residues. The chain's CDR3 is CASSQGGITGGEQFF. The CDR3 DNA sequence: TGCGCCAGCAGCCAAGGTGGCATAACGGGAGGTGAGCAGTTCTTC.

This chain joins TRBV18 and TRBJ1-5, with 8 bases matching TRBD1. Germline V gene lookup returns CDR1 KGHSH and CDR2 LQKENI. V was pared by 2 bases and J by 1 base, with 10 bases of the junction left unmatched. CDR3 length: 18 residues. CDR3 DNA: TGTGCCAGCTCACCAGAGTTTCAGGGGGCGCGGAGCAATCAGCCCCAGCATTTT. Its protein product is CASSPEFQGARSNQPQHF.

CDR3 sequence reads: CASSSRSGGVAKNIQYF. In DNA form, the CDR3 reads TGTGCCAGCAGCTCGAGGAGCGGGGGGGTGGCCAAAAACATTCAGTACTTC. The rearrangement joins TRBV7-2 to TRBJ2-4, with 10 positions matching TRBD2. The trim removed 4 bases at V and 1 base at J, leaving 7 bases unmatched. This CDR3 contains 17 residues. Germline V gene sequence: CDR1 SGHTA, CDR2 FQGNSA.

This chain joins TRBV7-2 and TRBJ1-3; tentative D call: TRBD1 (6 bases). V was trimmed by 5 bases and J by 3 bases, leaving 11 bases between them. From germline, CDR1 is SGHTA and CDR2 FQGNSA. This CDR3 comprises 14 residues. The CDR3 nucleotides read TGTGCCAGCAGCCCCGGACAGAGTGGAAACACCATATATTTT. Its protein product is CASSPGQSGNTIYF.

This rearrangement joins TRBV5-1 to TRBJ2-2; D is unresolved. Trimming left V 4 bases short and J 4 bases short, with 14 bases between. The CDR3 has 15 amino acids. The germline gives CDR1 SGHRS, CDR2 YFSETQ. The CDR3 DNA reads as TGCGCCAGCAGCAGAGACATTCCTAGCACCGGGGAGCTGTTTTTT. It translates to CASSRDIPSTGELFF.

The chain links TRBV6-4 to TRBJ2-5, with unresolved D. Germline lookup yields CDR1 MRHNA and CDR2 SNTAGT. This CDR3 comprises 13 residues. The germline V and J ends were trimmed by 6 bases and 4 bases, with 12 bases remaining between them. In nucleotides, the CDR3 is TGTGCCAGCAGCCTAGACTTGGGAGAGACCCAGTACTTC. Amino acid sequence: CASSLDLGETQYF.

This chain joins TRBV27 and TRBJ1-6; D call uncertain. Between the trimmed V and J ends, which lost 5 bases and 7 bases, there was a span of 15 bases. Germline-derived CDR1 and CDR2 are MNHEY and SMNVEV (reference sequence). CDR3 length: 15 residues. The CDR3 DNA sequence: TGTGCCAGCAGTCTAAGCGCGTCCATGAATTCACCCCTCCACTTT. Its translation is CASSLSASMNSPLHF.

The chain joins TRBV28 to TRBJ1-5; TRBD1 aligns across 9 bases. Losses at the gene ends were 2 bases for V and 6 bases for J; bases not matched to a gene: 5. The germline CDR1 and CDR2 sequences are MDHEN and SYDVKM. This CDR3 comprises 15 residues. CDR3 in DNA: TGTGCCAGCAGTTTACAACAGGGGGCAGCTCAGCCCCAGCATTTT. It specifies CASSLQQGAAQPQHF.

The genes are TRBV10-3 and TRBJ1-2, with a weak D call TRBD1 (6 bases). Germline values: CDR1 ENHRY, CDR2 SYGVKD. V gave up 0 bases and J gave up 3 bases, with 8 bases separating them. This CDR3 has 14 residues. The CDR3 DNA sequence: TGTGCCATCAGTGAGTCGGGGGGCGACTATGGCTACACCTTC. This encodes CAISESGGDYGYTF.